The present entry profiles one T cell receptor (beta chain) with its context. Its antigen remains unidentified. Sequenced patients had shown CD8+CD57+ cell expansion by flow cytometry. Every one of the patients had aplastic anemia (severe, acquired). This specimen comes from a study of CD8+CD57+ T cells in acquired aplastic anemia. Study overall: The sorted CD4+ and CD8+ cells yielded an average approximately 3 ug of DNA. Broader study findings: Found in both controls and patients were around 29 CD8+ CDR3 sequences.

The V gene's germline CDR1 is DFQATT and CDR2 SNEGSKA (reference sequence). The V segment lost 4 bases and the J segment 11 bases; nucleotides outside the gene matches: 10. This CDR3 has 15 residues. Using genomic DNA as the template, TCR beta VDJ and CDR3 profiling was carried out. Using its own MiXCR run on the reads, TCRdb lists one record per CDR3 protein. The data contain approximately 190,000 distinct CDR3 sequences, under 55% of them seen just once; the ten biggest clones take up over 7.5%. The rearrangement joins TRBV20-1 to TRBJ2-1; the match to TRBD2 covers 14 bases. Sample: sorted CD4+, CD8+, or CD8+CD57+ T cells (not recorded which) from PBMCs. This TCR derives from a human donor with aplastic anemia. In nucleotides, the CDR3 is TGCAGTGCTACCGGACTAGCGGGGGGCGGGAGACAGCAGTTCTTC. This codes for CSATGLAGGGRQQFF.